A single sample is the source of the 17 T cell receptor beta chains below, sequenced in a study of blood T cells in healthy people across ages. PCR was performed a second time for 7 to 11 cycles using a sample-barcoded 5' primer and a J-beta primer mix. TCRdb re-called the 5' RACE reads through MiXCR, storing one row per CDR3 protein. The sample consists of 780,000 or so distinct CDR3 sequences, roughly 50% of them appearing once. Sequencing was carried out using blood. The receptors stem from a man older than 75 in good health.

This clonotype was recorded a few times. The rearrangement uses TRBV7-2 and TRBJ2-3; TRBD1 aligns across 8 bases. V was pared by 1 base and J by 5 bases, with 8 bases of the junction left unmatched. Germline V gene data show CDR1 as SGHTA and CDR2 as FQGNSA. The CDR3 is 16 residues long. CDR3 sequence (DNA): TGTGCCAGCAGCTTAGGGACAGGGTTTGGGGGAGATACGCAGTATTTT. Translating it yields CASSLGTGFGGDTQYF.

This clonotype turned up a few times. This sequence joins TRBV7-9 and TRBJ2-1; D gene uncertain. The CDR3 runs 16 residues. CDR1 and CDR2 from the germline V gene are SEHNR and FQNEAQ (reference sequence). The V end was cut by 1 base, the J end by 2 bases, with 12 bases between. The CDR3 region is CASSLGRVRTYNEQFF. The CDR3 bases are TGTGCCAGCAGCTTAGGACGGGTTCGGACCTACAATGAGCAGTTCTTC.

The chain carries TRBV20-1 and TRBJ2-7; D perhaps matches TRBD2 (5 bases). The last part of the DNA fits TRBJ2-5 better; the J call may be wrong. The CDR3 totals 12 residues. Germline assignment: CDR1 DFQATT and CDR2 SNEGSKA (reference sequence). The CDR3 DNA reads as TGCAGTGCTAGTTGGGAGCTAGAGACCCAGTACTTC. It translates to CSASWELETQYF.

V and J are TRBV12-3 or TRBV12-4 and TRBJ2-1; 7 nucleotides line up with TRBD2. J was trimmed by 4 bases and V by 5 bases; bases with no gene match: 11. CDR3 length equals 16 residues. CDR3 sequence reads: CASSPLGGGAYNEQFF. DNA of the CDR3: TGTGCCAGCAGTCCATTGGGGGGAGGGGCATACAATGAGCAGTTCTTC.

This chain joins TRBV7-2 and TRBJ2-7, with no clear D. Matching the DNA end better, TRBJ2-5 makes the J call doubtful. This CDR3 has 15 amino acids. Germline V lookup: CDR1 SGHTA, CDR2 FQGNSA. The CDR3 DNA reads as TGTGCCAGCAGCTTAGTAGACCCAGAGGTTGGGACCCAGTACTTC. This encodes CASSLVDPEVGTQYF.

V is TRBV2 and J is TRBJ2-1; 9 nucleotides match TRBD1. The junction had 5 bases not matched to a gene; V was cut back by 6 bases and J by 5 bases. Germline CDR1 SNHLY, CDR2 FYNNEI. This CDR3 is built from 14 residues. The CDR3, as DNA: TGTGCCAGCAGCTTCCGGGACAGGGACAATGAGCAGTTCTTC. Translating gives CASSFRDRDNEQFF.

Remarks on this clonotype: Sequence at one end of the junction differs from germline and may be a read error. The genes are TRBV12-3 or TRBV12-4 and TRBJ1-2; no firm D call. This CDR3 is 11 amino acids long. CDR3 residues: CTSSTMGGYTF. The CDR3 bases are TGTACCAGCAGTACGATGGGTGGCTACACCTTC.

This chain uses TRBV6-1 with TRBJ1-1; TRBD1 aligns across 12 bases. Trimming removed 7 bases from V and 4 bases from J; junction bases left unmatched: 10. CDR1 and CDR2 from the germline V gene are MNHNS and SASEGT. The CDR3 is made up of 16 amino acids. The CDR3 region is CASTPGGTGGRTEAFF. CDR3 nucleotides: TGTGCCAGCACCCCCGGAGGGACAGGGGGCCGCACTGAAGCTTTCTTT.

Only a few counts were recorded for this clonotype. The chain couples TRBV18 to TRBJ1-1; D is uncertain. The CDR3 has 15 residues. Per germline, CDR1 KGHSH and CDR2 LQKENI. Trimming removed 3 bases from V and 1 base from J, with 12 bases in between. In DNA, the CDR3 is TGTGCCAGCTCACCCCTGGCGGGAGGGAACACTGAAGCTTTCTTT. It specifies CASSPLAGGNTEAFF.

The rearrangement joins TRBV5-1 to TRBJ2-1; either TRBD1 or TRBD2 may fit D (5 bases each). From germline, CDR1 is SGHRS and CDR2 YFSETQ. Deletions cut 0 bases from V and 6 bases from J, with 13 bases between. This CDR3 contains 15 residues. The CDR3 sequence is CASSLGGAGGNEQFF. The CDR3 nucleotides read TGCGCCAGCAGCTTGGGAGGGGCTGGTGGCAATGAGCAGTTCTTC.

This rearrangement joins TRBV20-1 to TRBJ2-5, with 9 bases fitting TRBD2. With V trimmed by 5 bases and J by 5 bases, 9 bases remained unmatched. Germline lookup yields CDR1 DFQATT and CDR2 SNEGSKA (reference sequence). This CDR3 spans 14 amino acids. The CDR3 nucleotides read TGCAGTGCTCCGCGGGAGGGCCGAGGCGAGACCCAGTACTTC. Its translation is CSAPREGRGETQYF.

This chain uses TRBV27 with TRBJ1-5, with D perhaps TRBD1 (5 bases). The CDR3 extends over 15 amino acids. The germline CDR1 and CDR2 sequences are MNHEY and SMNVEV (reference sequence). V was shortened by 5 bases and J by 3 bases, with 14 bases between the two germline ends. DNA for the CDR3: TGTGCCAGCAGTCCCCAGACAGTCGTCAATCAGCCCCAGCATTTT. It encodes CASSPQTVVNQPQHF.

The chain uses TRBV20-1 and TRBJ2-3, with TRBD2 matching 10 bases. This CDR3 has 16 amino acids. In germline, CDR1 is DFQATT, CDR2 SNEGSKA (reference sequence). V was pared by 0 bases and J by 14 bases, with 17 bases of the junction left unmatched. CDR3: CSARDSTSGTHRYAYF. CDR3 coding DNA: TGCAGTGCTAGAGATTCAACTAGCGGGACCCACAGATACGCGTATTTT.

This clonotype was found a few times. The V and J genes are TRBV24-1 and TRBJ2-1; 11 bases are a match to TRBD2. After removal of 2 bases from V and 12 bases from J, the junction contained 5 bases not matched to a gene. Germline-derived CDR1 and CDR2 are KGHDR and SFDVKD. CDR3 size: 14 residues. CDR3 in amino acids: CATSDSIGLAGQFF. The CDR3 bases are TGTGCCACCAGTGATTCGATCGGACTAGCGGGGCAGTTCTTC.

V usage is TRBV15 and J usage is TRBJ2-1, with a tentative D call TRBD2 (6 bases). The germline V and J ends were trimmed by 6 bases and 3 bases, with 18 bases remaining between them. CDR3 length: 16 residues. The V gene's germline CDR1 is LNHNV and CDR2 YYDKDF (reference sequence). The CDR3 region is CATSDRRVLSYNEQFF. In DNA, the CDR3 is TGTGCCACCAGTGACCGGAGGGTTCTTAGCTACAATGAGCAGTTCTTC.

The CDR3 DNA is TGTGCCAGCAGTTCGGACAGTTTCGGGTATCAGCCCCAGCATTTT. This codes for CASSSDSFGYQPQHF. The chain is built from TRBV6-1 and TRBJ1-5; weak D call: TRBD1 (6 bases). Germline lookup yields CDR1 MNHNS and CDR2 SASEGT. The CDR3 loop spans 15 amino acids. Trimming removed 5 bases at V and 5 bases at J, with 16 bases between.

V usage is TRBV3-1 and J usage is TRBJ2-3, with TRBD2 identical over 7 bases. The CDR3 has 14 amino acids. The germline V gene has CDR1 LGHDT and CDR2 YNNKEL (reference sequence). V was clipped by 4 bases and J by 14 bases; unmatched bases: 15. The CDR3 loop is CASSPGLLHRYAYF. The CDR3 DNA follows: TGTGCCAGCAGCCCGGGACTATTACACAGATACGCGTATTTT.